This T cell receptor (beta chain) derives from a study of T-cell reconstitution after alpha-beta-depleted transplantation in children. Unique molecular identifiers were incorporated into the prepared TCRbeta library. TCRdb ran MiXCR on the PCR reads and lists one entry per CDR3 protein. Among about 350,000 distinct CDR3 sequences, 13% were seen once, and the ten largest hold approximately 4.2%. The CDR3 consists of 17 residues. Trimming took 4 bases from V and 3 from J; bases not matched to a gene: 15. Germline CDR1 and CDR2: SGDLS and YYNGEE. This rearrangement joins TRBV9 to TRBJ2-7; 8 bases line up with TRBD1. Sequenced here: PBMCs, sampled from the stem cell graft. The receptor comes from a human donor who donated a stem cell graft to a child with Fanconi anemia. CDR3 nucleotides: TGTGCCAGCAGCACTCAGACAGGGGAGACAGGCCTCTACGAGCAGTACTTC. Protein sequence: CASSTQTGETGLYEQYF.